This T cell receptor (beta chain) was identified during a study of blood T cell repertoires in COVID-19. Study as a whole: The study drew acute and convalescent COVID-19 samples from the United States, Italy and Spain. From T cells, B-cell-depleted T cells, or PBMCs came the material, which was cDNA or gDNA.

This clone was picked up a small number of times. The CDR3 is 15 residues long. V was cut by 2 bases and J by 1 base, with 11 bases left in between. Germline V gene lookup returns CDR1 GTSNPN and CDR2 SVGIG (reference sequence). Clones were sequenced by immunoSEQ multiplex PCR, and TCRdb holds only the in-frame ones, with some missing. This sample has 200,000 to 250,000 clones, with roughly nine tenths found just once. This chain uses TRBV30 with TRBJ2-2, with TRBD2 as a possible D gene (5 bases). This sequence originates from a man aged 55 to 70 with acute or convalescent COVID-19. The sequenced material came from peripheral blood. Here the CDR3 reads CAWSNGGGNTGELFF. DNA of the CDR3: TGTGCCTGGAGTAACGGCGGAGGGAACACCGGGGAGCTGTTTTTT.